Below, 27 T cell receptor beta chains from the same sample are listed, as sequenced in a study of T-cell memory formation after mild COVID-19. TCRdb redid the calling of the 5' RACE reads with MiXCR, one entry per CDR3 protein. The sample includes about 200,000 distinct CDR3 sequences, 9% to 10% of them seen just once. The sample consisted of PBMCs or a T cell subset sorted from them (not recorded which). The receptor source for this set is a man aged 18 to 29 who had mild COVID-19 (a few samples of this study predate the infection). Cell type and time point are not known.

This chain joins TRBV13 and TRBJ2-7; either TRBD1 or TRBD2 may supply D (5 bases each). Trimming removed 1 base at V and 0 bases at J, with 16 bases between. The CDR3 length is 17 residues. CDR1 and CDR2 from the germline V gene are PRHDT and FYEKMQ (reference sequence). This CDR3 is CASSLDWPWGSSYEQYF. CDR3 in DNA: TGTGCCAGCAGCTTAGATTGGCCATGGGGGAGCTCCTACGAGCAGTACTTC.

Only a few counts were recorded for this clonotype. The rearrangement links TRBV4-3 to TRBJ1-2, with D tentatively TRBD1 (6 bases). The germline V gene has CDR1 LGHNA and CDR2 YSLEER. V was pared by 6 bases and J by 8 bases, with 19 bases between. This CDR3 is 14 amino acids long. The CDR3 coding sequence is TGCGCCAGCAGTGACGGGGGCGGTCTAAGAGGCTACACCTTC. The encoded protein is CASSDGGGLRGYTF.

This clonotype was observed a few times. The chain carries TRBV27 and TRBJ2-3, with 7 bases aligning to TRBD2. This CDR3 has 19 amino acids. The junction had 20 bases not matched to a gene; V was cut back by 5 bases and J by 3 bases. The germline CDR1 and CDR2 sequences are MNHEY and SMNVEV (reference sequence). The CDR3 loop reads CASSALRGEGYSVTDTQYF. In nucleotides, the CDR3 is TGTGCCAGCAGTGCTTTAAGAGGGGAGGGATACTCCGTTACAGATACGCAGTATTTT.

This clonotype was detected only a few times. The rearrangement uses TRBV7-2 and TRBJ2-3; D may be TRBD1 (6 bases). The length of the CDR3 is 15 residues. CDR1 and CDR2 from the germline V gene are SGHTA and FQGNSA. Trimming stripped 5 bases from V and 5 bases from J, with 17 bases between. CDR3 protein: CASSLTQGLGDTQYF. The CDR3 DNA reads as TGTGCCAGCAGCCTCACCCAGGGGCTGGGAGATACGCAGTATTTT.

The CDR3 loop is CASYPGGSYEQYF. CDR3 DNA sequence: TGTGCCAGCTACCCAGGGGGCTCCTACGAGCAGTACTTC. The V call is TRBV7-8, the J call TRBJ2-7; TRBD1 aligns across 7 bases. J lost 0 bases, V lost 8 bases, and 4 bases had no gene match. The CDR3 covers 13 residues. CDR1 is SGHVS and CDR2 is FQNEAQ in the germline V gene.

The DNA of the CDR3 is TGTGCCAGCAGCCAAGGGGCTAGCGGGGGGTTACAAGAGACCCAGTACTTC. It is translated as CASSQGASGGLQETQYF. The chain employs TRBV4-2 and TRBJ2-5, with 11 bases aligning to TRBD2. There are 17 residues in the CDR3. With V trimmed by 1 base and J by 2 bases, 6 bases remained unmatched. Germline V CDR1 and CDR2: LGHNA, YNFKEQ.

V usage is TRBV4-1 and J usage is TRBJ1-5; D gene ambiguous. The V end was cut by 5 bases, the J end by 2 bases, with 16 bases between. The CDR3 contains 16 residues. Per the germline V gene, CDR1 is MGHRA and CDR2 is YSYEKL. The CDR3 DNA reads as TGCGCCAGCAGCGACGGGTTTCCGAGTCGCAATCAGCCCCAGCATTTT. This translates into CASSDGFPSRNQPQHF.

This clonotype was detected ten times or more. The chain combines TRBV5-1 with TRBJ2-3; the match to TRBD2 covers 11 bases. Germline V gives CDR1 SGHRS, CDR2 YFSETQ. Trimming took 4 bases from V and 7 from J; bases not matched to a gene: 11. There are 16 residues in the CDR3. CDR3 DNA: TGCGCCAGCAGCGAGACACTGACTAGCGGGGAGCATACGCAGTATTTT. This encodes CASSETLTSGEHTQYF.

This clonotype has just a few counts. The chain uses TRBV7-3 and TRBJ1-6, with 10 bases matching TRBD1. The CDR3 has 15 residues. V lost 1 base, J lost 8 bases, and 2 bases stayed unmatched. Germline V gene data show CDR1 as SGHTA and CDR2 as FQGTGA. Here the CDR3 DNA reads TGTGCCAGCAGCTTAAAGGGACAGGGGTATTCACCCCTCCACTTT. Its translation is CASSLKGQGYSPLHF.

The chain carries TRBV6-2 or TRBV6-3 and TRBJ2-7; possibly TRBD2 for D (5 bases). V was pared by 2 bases and J by 6 bases, with 20 bases between. In germline, CDR1 is MNHEY, CDR2 SVGEGT. CDR3 size: 16 residues. The CDR3 loop is CASSYPPYGVRGEQYF. Here the CDR3 DNA reads TGTGCCAGCAGTTACCCGCCGTACGGGGTAAGAGGCGAGCAGTACTTC.

The genes are TRBV27 and TRBJ1-2; 11 bases align to TRBD1. Germline V gene data show CDR1 as MNHEY and CDR2 as SMNVEV (reference sequence). Unmatched junction bases numbered 8, after V lost 3 bases and J lost 8 bases. The CDR3 loop spans 15 amino acids. CDR3 in amino acids: CASSFSRDRGSGYTF. In DNA form, the CDR3 reads TGTGCCAGCAGTTTTAGCCGGGACAGGGGGTCGGGCTACACCTTC.

This clonotype showed up just a few times. V is TRBV5-1 and J is TRBJ2-2; no clear D. CDR3 length: 12 residues. V was shortened by 3 bases and J by 7 bases, with 7 bases between the two germline ends. Germline V gene sequence: CDR1 SGHRS, CDR2 YFSETQ. CDR3 amino acids: CASSSNYGELFF. The CDR3 nucleotides are TGCGCCAGCAGCTCTAACTACGGGGAGCTGTTTTTT.

This clonotype has a count of ten or more. The chain joins TRBV15 to TRBJ1-2; D is unresolved. Germline CDR1 LNHNV, CDR2 YYDKDF (reference sequence). This CDR3 region has 13 residues. Trimming stripped 5 bases from V and 4 bases from J, with 11 bases between. CDR3 nucleotides: TGTGCCACCAGCGCAGACACATTCTATGGCTACACCTTC. Its protein product is CATSADTFYGYTF.

This clonotype showed up just a few times. This sequence joins TRBV12-3 or TRBV12-4 and TRBJ2-1, with a possible D match to TRBD2 (5 bases). Between the trimmed V and J ends, which lost 5 bases and 14 bases, there was a span of 19 bases. The CDR3 loop spans 13 amino acids. CDR3 nucleotide sequence: TGTGCCAGCAGTAATCGATCGCATTCGGGGAAGTTCTTC. Translated: CASSNRSHSGKFF.

V gene TRBV7-2 combines with J gene TRBJ2-1; no clear D gene. Per the germline V gene, CDR1 is SGHTA and CDR2 is FQGNSA. V lost 6 bases to trimming and J lost 8 bases, with 20 bases between them. The CDR3 is 15 residues long. The CDR3 DNA reads TGTGCCAGCAGTCCCCGGCCGATAGGGCTGCATGAGCAGTTCTTC. Protein product: CASSPRPIGLHEQFF. Drawing the rest from reference TRBV7-2 and TRBJ2-1, the complete variable domain is GAGVSQSPSNKVTEKGKDVELRCDPISGHTALYWYRQSLGQGLEFLIYFQGNSAPDKSGLPSDRFSAERTGGSVSTLTIQRTQQEDSAVYLCASSPRPIGLHEQFFGPGTRLTVL.

This clonotype showed up just a few times. The chain combines TRBV28 with TRBJ2-5; 12 nucleotides line up with TRBD1. Germline CDR1 MDHEN, CDR2 SYDVKM. The CDR3 is made up of 15 amino acids. V shed 2 bases, J shed 6 bases, and the junction held 4 bases outside the gene matches. The CDR3 loop reads CASSLGGQGAKTQYF. CDR3 sequence (DNA): TGTGCCAGCAGTTTAGGGGGACAGGGGGCAAAGACCCAGTACTTC.

The CDR3 spells CASSLGRPYQETQYF. The CDR3 bases are TGTGCCAGCAGCCTGGGACGGCCGTACCAAGAGACCCAGTACTTC. The chain has TRBV28 and TRBJ2-5; the D gene could be TRBD1 or TRBD2 (5 bases each). The CDR3 runs to 15 residues. Trimming removed 6 bases from V and 0 bases from J, with 14 bases in between. Germline lookup yields CDR1 MDHEN and CDR2 SYDVKM.

The rearrangement links TRBV27 to TRBJ2-3; D remains ambiguous. This CDR3 is built from 14 residues. The V gene's germline CDR1 is MNHEY and CDR2 SMNVEV (reference sequence). V dropped 2 bases and J dropped 0 bases, with 6 bases sitting between them. This CDR3 reads CASSLLTSTDTQYF. CDR3 nucleotides: TGTGCCAGCAGTTTACTCACTAGCACAGATACGCAGTATTTT.

Many counts were recorded for this clonotype. The junction departs from germline at one end; a sequencing error may be responsible. The chain couples TRBV7-7 to TRBJ1-5; the D is unclear. There are 13 residues in the CDR3. CDR1 SSHAT and CDR2 FNYEAQ come from the germline V gene (reference sequence). CDR3 sequence: CASSPDREQPQHF. The DNA for the CDR3 is TGTGCTAGCAGCCCGGACCGGGAACAGCCCCAGCATTTT.

The chain joins TRBV11-2 to TRBJ2-2; D is possibly TRBD1 or TRBD2 (5 bases each). The germline gives CDR1 SGHAT, CDR2 FQNNGV. The length of the CDR3 is 16 residues. The V and J ends lost 1 base and 7 bases respectively, with 16 bases between them. CDR3 nucleotides: TGTGCCAGCAGCTTAGCTACCCACGGGGCGGACGGGGAGCTGTTTTTT. Protein product: CASSLATHGADGELFF. Looking up the rest from reference TRBV11-2 and TRBJ2-2 gives the full variable domain: EAGVAQSPRYKIIEKRQSVAFWCNPISGHATLYWYQQILGQGPKLLIQFQNNGVVDDSQLPKDRFSAERLKGVDSTLKIQPAKLEDSAVYLCASSLATHGADGELFFGEGSRLTVL.

This clonotype was detected only a few times. The J gene is TRBJ2-3, the V gene TRBV4-1; 10 nucleotides match TRBD2. The CDR3 is 15 amino acids. With V trimmed by 6 bases and J by 7 bases, 10 bases remained unmatched. The germline V gene encodes CDR1 MGHRA and CDR2 YSYEKL. The CDR3 DNA follows: TGCGCCAGCAGATTAGCGGGGGGACCCATAAATACGCAGTATTTT. Its translation is CASRLAGGPINTQYF.

This clonotype turned up a few times. V is TRBV19 and J is TRBJ1-4; the D gene is possibly TRBD1 (6 bases). V was pared by 1 base and J by 2 bases, with 20 bases between. CDR1 and CDR2 (germline): LNHDA, SQIVND (reference sequence). This CDR3 has 19 residues. The CDR3 coding sequence is TGTGCCAGTAGTATAGTGGGGGCCTACCGTCCTGGCACTAATGAAAAACTGTTTTTT. Amino acids: CASSIVGAYRPGTNEKLFF.

This clonotype was detected only a few times. The V and J genes are TRBV12-3 or TRBV12-4 and TRBJ1-2; D perhaps matches TRBD1 (5 bases). The CDR3 sequence is 13 residues long. V dropped 6 bases and J dropped 6 bases, with 14 bases sitting between them. The CDR3 reads CASSQRQSHGYTF. CDR3 in DNA: TGTGCCAGCAGCCAAAGACAGAGCCATGGCTACACCTTC.

The chain employs TRBV20-1 and TRBJ1-2, with no clear D. CDR1 is DFQATT, CDR2 SNEGSKA, per germline (reference sequence). The CDR3 has 11 amino acids. The ends were cut back, 5 bases at V and 7 bases at J, with 11 bases in the middle. The CDR3 nucleotides read TGCAGTGCTGGTCGGGTTGTTGGCTACACCTTC. Protein sequence: CSAGRVVGYTF.

This clonotype was picked up a small number of times. J is TRBJ2-7 and V is TRBV4-1, with unresolved D. V was pared by 0 bases and J by 2 bases, with 11 bases between. Germline V gene lookup returns CDR1 MGHRA and CDR2 YSYEKL. The CDR3 runs to 15 residues. The CDR3 loop is CASSQDLRGTYEQYF. The CDR3 DNA reads as TGCGCCAGCAGCCAAGATCTCAGAGGAACCTACGAGCAGTACTTC.

The table lists this clonotype with a few counts. The CDR3, as DNA: TGCGCCAGCAGCTTGACGGGAGGGAGGAACACTGAAGCTTTCTTT. It encodes CASSLTGGRNTEAFF. The chain carries TRBV5-1 and TRBJ1-1; D unclear. The V end lost 1 base, the J end lost 1 base, and 11 bases lay between the germline ends. The CDR3 totals 15 residues. Germline values: CDR1 SGHRS, CDR2 YFSETQ.

The chain uses TRBV20-1 and TRBJ1-5; 8 bases map to TRBD1. V lost 1 base, J lost 7 bases, and 9 bases stayed unmatched. Germline CDR1 DFQATT, CDR2 SNEGSKA (reference sequence). This CDR3 is built from 15 residues. The CDR3 is CSARGGQGAYQPQHF. CDR3 nucleotides: TGCAGTGCTAGAGGAGGACAGGGAGCTTACCAGCCCCAGCATTTT.